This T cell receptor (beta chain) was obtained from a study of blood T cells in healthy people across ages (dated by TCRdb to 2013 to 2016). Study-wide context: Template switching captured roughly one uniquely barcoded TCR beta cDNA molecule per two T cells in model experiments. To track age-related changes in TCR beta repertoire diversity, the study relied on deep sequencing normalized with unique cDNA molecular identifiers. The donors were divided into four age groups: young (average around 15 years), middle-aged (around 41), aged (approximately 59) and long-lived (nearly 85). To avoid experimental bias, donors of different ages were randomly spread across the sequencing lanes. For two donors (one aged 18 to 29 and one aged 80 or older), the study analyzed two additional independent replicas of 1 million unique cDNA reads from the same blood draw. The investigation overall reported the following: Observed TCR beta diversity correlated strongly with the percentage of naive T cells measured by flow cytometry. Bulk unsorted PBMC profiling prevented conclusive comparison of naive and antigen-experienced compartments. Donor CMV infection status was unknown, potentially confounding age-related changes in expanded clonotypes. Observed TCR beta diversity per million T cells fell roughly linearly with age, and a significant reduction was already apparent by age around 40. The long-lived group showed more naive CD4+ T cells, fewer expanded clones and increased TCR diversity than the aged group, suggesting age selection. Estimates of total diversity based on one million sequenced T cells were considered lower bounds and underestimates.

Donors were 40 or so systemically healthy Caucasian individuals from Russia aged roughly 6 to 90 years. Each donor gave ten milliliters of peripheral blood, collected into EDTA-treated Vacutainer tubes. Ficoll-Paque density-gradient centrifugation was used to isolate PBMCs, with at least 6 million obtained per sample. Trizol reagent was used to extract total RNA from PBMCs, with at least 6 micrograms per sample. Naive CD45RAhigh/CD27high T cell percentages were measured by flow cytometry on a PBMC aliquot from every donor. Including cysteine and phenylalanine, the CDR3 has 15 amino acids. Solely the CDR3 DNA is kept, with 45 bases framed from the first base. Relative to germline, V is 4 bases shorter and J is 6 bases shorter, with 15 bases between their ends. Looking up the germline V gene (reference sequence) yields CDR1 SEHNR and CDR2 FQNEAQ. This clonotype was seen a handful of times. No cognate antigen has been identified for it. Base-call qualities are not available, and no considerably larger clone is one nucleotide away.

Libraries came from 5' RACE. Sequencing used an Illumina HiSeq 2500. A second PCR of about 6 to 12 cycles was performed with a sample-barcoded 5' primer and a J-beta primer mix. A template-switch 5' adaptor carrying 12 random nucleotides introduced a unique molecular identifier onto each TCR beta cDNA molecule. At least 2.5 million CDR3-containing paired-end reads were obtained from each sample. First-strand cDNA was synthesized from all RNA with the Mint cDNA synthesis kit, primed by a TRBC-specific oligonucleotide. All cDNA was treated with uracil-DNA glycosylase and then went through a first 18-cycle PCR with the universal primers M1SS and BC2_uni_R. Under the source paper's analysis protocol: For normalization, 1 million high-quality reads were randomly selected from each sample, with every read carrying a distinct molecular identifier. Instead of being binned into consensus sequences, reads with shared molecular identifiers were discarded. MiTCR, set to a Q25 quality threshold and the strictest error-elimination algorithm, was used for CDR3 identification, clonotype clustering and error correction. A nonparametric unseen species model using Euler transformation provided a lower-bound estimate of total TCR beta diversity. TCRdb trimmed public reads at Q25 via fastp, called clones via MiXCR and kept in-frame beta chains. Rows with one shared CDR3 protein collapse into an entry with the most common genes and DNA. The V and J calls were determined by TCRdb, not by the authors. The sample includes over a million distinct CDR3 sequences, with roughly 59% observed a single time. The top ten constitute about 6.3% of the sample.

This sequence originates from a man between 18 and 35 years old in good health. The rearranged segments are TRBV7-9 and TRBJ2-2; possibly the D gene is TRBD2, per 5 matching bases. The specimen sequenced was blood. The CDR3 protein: CASSSGVGGPGELFF. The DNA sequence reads TGTGCCAGCAGCTCCGGAGTAGGAGGCCCCGGGGAGCTGTTTTTT.